A single sample gave rise to the 25 T cell receptor beta chains below, sequenced in a study of blood T cells in healthy people across ages. A sample-barcoded 5' primer and a J-beta primer mix were used in a second PCR of roughly 6 to 11 cycles. TCRdb reanalysed the 5' RACE reads using MiXCR and keeps one entry per CDR3 protein. The sample carries approximately 960,000 distinct CDR3 sequences, roughly 29% recorded once. This sample also appeared in a second study, on T cells of mothers and their children.

Sequencing input: blood. These receptors were taken from a woman in her thirties or forties in good health.

The V and J genes are TRBV11-2 and TRBJ2-1; no firm D call. V dropped 3 bases and J dropped 2 bases, with 14 bases sitting between them. The germline V gene has CDR1 SGHAT and CDR2 FQNNGV. The CDR3 runs 16 residues. CDR3: CASSLVGRKTYNEQFF. The CDR3 coding sequence is TGTGCCAGCAGCTTGGTAGGCAGGAAGACCTACAATGAGCAGTTCTTC.

This clonotype was counted only a few times. The rearrangement joins TRBV12-3 or TRBV12-4 to TRBJ2-5; the D is unclear. V shed 3 bases and J shed 4 bases, with 12 bases lying between them. The CDR3 is 14 amino acids. The DNA for the CDR3 is TGTGCCAGCAGTTTGATGGGGATGGTAGAGACCCAGTACTTC. Residues: CASSLMGMVETQYF.

V usage is TRBV2 and J usage is TRBJ2-7; perhaps D is TRBD1 or TRBD2 (7 bases each). Germline V gene lookup returns CDR1 SNHLY and CDR2 FYNNEI. Between the trimmed V and J ends, which lost 7 bases and 0 bases, there was a span of 16 bases. The CDR3 is 15 residues long. The CDR3 region has the DNA TGTGCCAGCATTCAGGGGGGGGGAAGCTCCTACGAGCAGTACTTC. It is translated as CASIQGGGSSYEQYF.

This clonotype has at least ten counts. The CDR3 DNA reads TGTGCCACCAGCGGTACCTACAATGAGCAGTTCTTC. This sequence encodes CATSGTYNEQFF. The V call is TRBV15, the J call TRBJ2-1; D unresolved. The V gene's germline CDR1 is LNHNV and CDR2 YYDKDF (reference sequence). V lost 5 bases and J 2 bases, leaving 4 bases between the germline ends. This CDR3 contains 12 residues.

This chain connects TRBV30 to TRBJ1-5; D may be TRBD1 (6 bases). In germline, CDR1 is GTSNPN, CDR2 SVGIG (reference sequence). Deletions cut 7 bases from V and 4 bases from J, with 11 bases between. The length of the CDR3 is 12 residues. CDR3: CALKQGNQPQHF. The CDR3 DNA reads as TGTGCCTTGAAACAGGGAAATCAGCCCCAGCATTTT.

The chain joins TRBV4-3 to TRBJ2-5; TRBD1 is a possible D gene (6 bases). The DNA end favors TRBJ2-7, so the J call may be wrong. The CDR3 length is 15 residues. Germline CDR1 reads LGHNA; CDR2 reads YSLEER. The CDR3 loop reads CASSPDWAGAYEQYF. CDR3 coding DNA: TGCGCCAGCAGCCCGGACTGGGCAGGGGCCTACGAGCAGTACTTC.

This clonotype was observed at least ten times. The chain links TRBV18 to TRBJ2-5; maybe TRBD1 (6 bases). The V end was cut by 5 bases, the J end by 2 bases, with 15 bases between. CDR1 and CDR2 (germline): KGHSH, LQKENI. The CDR3 is made up of 15 amino acids. CDR3 bases: TGTGCCAGCTCAGACTTCGGGACACCGCAAGAGACCCAGTACTTC. This sequence encodes CASSDFGTPQETQYF.

This clonotype came up many times. The chain is built from TRBV27 and TRBJ2-7; D is unclear. Trimming stripped 4 bases from V and 0 bases from J, with 13 bases between. Per the germline V gene, CDR1 is MNHEY and CDR2 is SMNVEV (reference sequence). CDR3 length equals 15 residues. The CDR3: CASSSTGPSSYEQYF. In DNA, the CDR3 is TGTGCCAGCAGTTCTACTGGGCCAAGCTCCTACGAGCAGTACTTC.

The chain uses TRBV20-1 and TRBJ2-7; possible D gene TRBD2, 6 bases. Germline values: CDR1 DFQATT, CDR2 SNEGSKA (reference sequence). The CDR3 covers 14 residues. The V end lost 2 bases, the J end lost 0 bases, and 11 bases lay between the germline ends. CDR3 coding DNA: TGCAGTGCTAGATGGGACTCACTCTCCTACGAGCAGTACTTC. Translation gives CSARWDSLSYEQYF.

This clonotype was counted ten times or more. V gene TRBV12-3 or TRBV12-4 combines with J gene TRBJ2-7; 7 bases line up with TRBD1. This CDR3 spans 15 amino acids. Losses at the gene ends were 3 bases for V and 3 bases for J; bases not matched to a gene: 8. CDR3 nucleotide sequence: TGTGCCAGCAGTTTTGGGCAGGGGGTCTTCTACGAGCAGTACTTC. This codes for CASSFGQGVFYEQYF.

This clonotype was counted at least ten times. A junction end diverges from the germline sequence, so it may reflect a read error. The rearrangement links TRBV7-3 to TRBJ1-2; D gene ambiguous. CDR3 size: 14 residues. Germline lookup yields CDR1 SGHTA and CDR2 FQGTGA. CDR3 coding DNA: TGTGCCAGCAGCCTAACCGCCGGACACTATGGCTACACCTTC. Translation: CASSLTAGHYGYTF.

Of note for this clonotype: This may arise from a read error, as a much more abundant clone is one base away. J is TRBJ1-5 and V is TRBV9; a weak D match, TRBD1 (5 bases). V was clipped by 3 bases and J by 1 base, with 8 bases between them. The CDR3 spans 14 residues. Germline CDR1 is SGDLS and CDR2 is YYNGEE. CDR3 protein: CASSAWDSNQPQHF. CDR3 bases: TGTGCCAGCAGCGCCTGGGACAGCAATCAGCCCCAGCATTTT. Variable domain in full (rest from reference TRBV9 and TRBJ1-5): DSGVTQTPKHLITATGQRVTLRCSPRSGDLSVYWYQQSLDQGLQFLIQYYNGEERAKGNILERFSAQQFPDLHSELNLSSLELGDSALYFCASSAWDSNQPQHFGDGTRLSIL.

The rearrangement links TRBV2 to TRBJ2-1; weak D call: TRBD2 (6 bases). There are 17 residues in the CDR3. V lost 6 bases and J lost 3, with 21 bases in between. CDR1 is SNHLY, CDR2 FYNNEI, per germline. The CDR3 sequence is CASRDIKLGLVYNEQFF. CDR3 DNA: TGTGCCAGCAGGGACATAAAATTGGGACTTGTCTACAATGAGCAGTTCTTC.

The genes are TRBV7-6 and TRBJ2-4, with 8 bases lining up with TRBD2. CDR1 is SGHVS and CDR2 is FNYEAQ in the germline V gene. CDR3 length: 14 amino acids. V shed 1 base and J 14 bases; nucleotides not matched to a gene: 10. The CDR3 nucleotides are TGTGCCAGCAGCTTAGAGATGGCGGGGGGAGCAGAGTACTTC. Translation: CASSLEMAGGAEYF.

There are a few counts of this clonotype. The V gene is TRBV6-6, the J gene TRBJ1-1; D might be TRBD1 (6 bases). Germline loops: CDR1 MNHNY, CDR2 SVGAGI (reference sequence). This CDR3 has 15 amino acids. V was trimmed by 8 bases and J by 14 bases, leaving 30 bases between them. In nucleotides, the CDR3 is TGTGCCAGCCATACGACGGGGCAGGGGACCGGGGAGCTGTTCTTT. Translating it yields CASHTTGQGTGELFF.

The chain has TRBV2 and TRBJ2-1; 8 bases are shared with TRBD1. The V gene end was trimmed by 6 bases and the J gene end by 4 bases; junction bases not matched to a gene: 5. Germline CDR1 and CDR2: SNHLY and FYNNEI. This CDR3 is 14 amino acids long. The CDR3 is CASRGGQVYNEQFF. For the CDR3, the DNA is TGTGCCAGCAGGGGGGGACAGGTATACAATGAGCAGTTCTTC.

The J gene is TRBJ2-7, the V gene TRBV11-2; a possible D gene is TRBD1 (7 bases). Germline V lookup: CDR1 SGHAT, CDR2 FQNNGV. Trimming pared 3 bases from V and 7 bases from J, leaving 19 bases between. The length of the CDR3 is 15 residues. CDR3 amino acids: CASSLSGQGVGEQYF. The CDR3 nucleotides are TGTGCCAGCAGCTTGAGCGGGCAGGGGGTGGGTGAGCAGTACTTC.

The J gene is TRBJ2-7, the V gene TRBV12-3 or TRBV12-4, with 9 bases identical to TRBD2. With 7 bases clipped from V and 6 bases from J, the junction kept 10 bases outside the gene matches. The CDR3 totals 14 residues. CDR3 region: CASNPEGRGGEQYF. The CDR3 bases are TGTGCCAGCAACCCGGAGGGGCGGGGGGGCGAGCAGTACTTC.

The chain recombines TRBV14 with TRBJ2-6; D remains unclear. Germline CDR1 is SGHDN and CDR2 is FVKESK. CDR3 length equals 13 residues. The V end was cut by 1 base, the J end by 5 bases, with 3 bases between. The CDR3 protein is CASSQVWANVLTF. The CDR3 coding sequence is TGTGCCAGCAGCCAAGTCTGGGCCAACGTCCTGACTTTC.

Concerning this clonotype itself: A read error is likely, as this CDR3 ends without the conserved phenylalanine or tryptophan. This chain joins TRBV15 and TRBJ2-3, with D possibly matching TRBD1 (5 bases). The length of the CDR3 is 16 residues. Trimming removed 3 bases from V and 1 base from J, with 14 bases in between. From germline, CDR1 is LNHNV and CDR2 YYDKDF (reference sequence). The CDR3 protein is CATSSPRDMGTDTQYC. For the CDR3, the DNA is TGTGCCACCAGCAGCCCCAGGGATATGGGCACAGATACGCAGTATTGT.

The rearrangement joins TRBV20-1 to TRBJ2-1, with D maybe TRBD1 (5 bases). The CDR3 sequence is 12 residues long. Germline V gives CDR1 DFQATT, CDR2 SNEGSKA (reference sequence). The V end was cut by 3 bases, the J end by 7 bases, with 10 bases between. This CDR3 reads CSARKAGNEQFF. CDR3 DNA sequence: TGCAGTGCTAGGAAGGCAGGGAATGAGCAGTTCTTC.

This clonotype was recorded a few times. The rearrangement links TRBV24-1 to TRBJ1-2; D uncertain. Trimming took off 0 bases at V and 2 bases at J, with 6 bases between the two ends. The CDR3 is 14 amino acids. Germline values: CDR1 KGHDR, CDR2 SFDVKD. The CDR3 DNA sequence: TGTGCCACCAGTGATTTGACGGGGAACTATGGCTACACCTTC. It translates to CATSDLTGNYGYTF.

The rearrangement links TRBV7-9 to TRBJ1-1; D is uncertain. The V gene's germline CDR1 is SEHNR and CDR2 FQNEAQ (reference sequence). The V and J ends lost 8 bases and 3 bases respectively, with 10 bases between them. This CDR3 has 12 residues. Here the CDR3 DNA reads TGTGCCAGCCATCTGCTCGACACTGAAGCTTTCTTT. It codes for CASHLLDTEAFF.

This clonotype was counted a single time. This chain links TRBV10-3 with TRBJ1-6, with 7 positions matching TRBD1. The CDR3 contains 16 residues. V lost 6 bases, J lost 2 bases, and 7 bases stayed unmatched. Germline CDR1 ENHRY, CDR2 SYGVKD. CDR3 DNA: TGTGCCATCAGGAATGACAGGGCACCCTATAATTCACCCCTCCACTTT. This encodes CAIRNDRAPYNSPLHF.

This clonotype came up a few times. The rearrangement links TRBV7-2 to TRBJ1-1; no clear D gene. V lost 3 bases and J lost 1, with 6 bases in between. The germline V gene has CDR1 SGHTA and CDR2 FQGNSA. CDR3 length: 13 residues. The CDR3 is CASSFSWNTEAFF. CDR3 bases: TGTGCCAGCAGCTTCTCATGGAACACTGAAGCTTTCTTT.